The T cell receptor beta chain described here comes from a study of cytomegalovirus exposure and HLA in healthy donors. PCR primers comprised 60 Vbeta and 13 Jbeta primers. The method was immunoSEQ multiplex PCR; TCRdb's version includes in-frame clones alone and lacks a portion of them. In the table there are about 140,000 clones, around 90% of which are singletons. Germline CDR1 is SGHAT and CDR2 is FQNNGV. The CDR3 sequence is 15 residues long. Unmatched junction bases numbered 2, after V lost 1 base and J lost 4 bases. The clonotype comes from a woman aged 40 to 49 in good health and CMV-seronegative. Sequencing was performed on PBMCs. The V gene is TRBV11-2, the J gene TRBJ2-1; 9 nucleotides agree with TRBD1. CDR3 in amino acids: CASSLAGQGYNEQFF. The CDR3 nucleotides are TGTGCCAGCAGCTTAGCGGGACAGGGATACAATGAGCAGTTCTTC. Using reference TRBV11-2 and TRBJ2-1 for the parts outside the CDR3, the full variable domain is EAGVAQSPRYKIIEKRQSVAFWCNPISGHATLYWYQQILGQGPKLLIQFQNNGVVDDSQLPKDRFSAERLKGVDSTLKIQPAKLEDSAVYLCASSLAGQGYNEQFFGPGTRLTVL.